This entry concerns a single TCR beta chain. Its antigen is not known. Other DNA sequences in this sample translate to the same CDR3. This entry belongs to a study of cytomegalovirus exposure and HLA in healthy donors. General observations from the study: Several of the most significant clusters appeared, in a later analysis, to be linked to common viral pathogens. The likely explanation for a cluster of highly shared sequence variants was sequencing artifact. An analysis that was carried out later associated 16,951 TCR beta sequences with HLA alleles at 0.05 false discovery rate.

The PCR made use of 60 Vbeta and 13 Jbeta primers. The method was immunoSEQ multiplex PCR; TCRdb's version includes in-frame clones alone and lacks a portion of them. The sample lists under 150,000 clones; under 80% were seen once. V was clipped by 7 bases and J by 7 bases; unmatched bases: 4. CDR1 is MNHNY, CDR2 SVGAGI, per germline (reference sequence). The CDR3 consists of 14 residues. This TCR came from a male donor in good health and CMV-seronegative. The chain employs TRBV6-6 and TRBJ1-6, with TRBD1 matching 10 bases. The sample comprised PBMCs. The CDR3 here is CASNGQGDNSPLHF. For the CDR3, the DNA is TGTGCCAGCAACGGACAGGGGGACAATTCACCCCTCCACTTT.